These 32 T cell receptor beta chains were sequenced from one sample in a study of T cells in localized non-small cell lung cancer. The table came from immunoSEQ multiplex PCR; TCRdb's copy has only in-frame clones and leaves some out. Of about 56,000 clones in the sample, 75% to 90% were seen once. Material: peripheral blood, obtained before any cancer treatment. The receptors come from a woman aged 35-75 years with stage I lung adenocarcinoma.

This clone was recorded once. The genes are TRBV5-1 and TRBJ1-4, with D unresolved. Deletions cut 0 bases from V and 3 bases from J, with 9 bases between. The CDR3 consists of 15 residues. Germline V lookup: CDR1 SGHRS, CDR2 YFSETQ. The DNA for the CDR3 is TGCGCCAGCAGCTTGGGACCGCAGCCTAATGAAAAACTGTTTTTT. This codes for CASSLGPQPNEKLFF.

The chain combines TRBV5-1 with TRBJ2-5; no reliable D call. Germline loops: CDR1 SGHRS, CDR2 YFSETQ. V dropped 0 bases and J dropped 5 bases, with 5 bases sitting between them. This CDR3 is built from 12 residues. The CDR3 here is CASSLEVETQYF. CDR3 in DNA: TGCGCCAGCAGCTTGGAAGTCGAGACCCAGTACTTC.

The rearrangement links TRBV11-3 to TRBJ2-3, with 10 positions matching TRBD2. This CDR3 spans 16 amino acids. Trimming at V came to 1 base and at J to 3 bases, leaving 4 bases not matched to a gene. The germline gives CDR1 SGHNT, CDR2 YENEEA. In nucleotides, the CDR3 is TGTGCCAGCAGCTTAGGGGTTAGCGGGGGGACAGATACGCAGTATTTT. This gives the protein CASSLGVSGGTDTQYF.

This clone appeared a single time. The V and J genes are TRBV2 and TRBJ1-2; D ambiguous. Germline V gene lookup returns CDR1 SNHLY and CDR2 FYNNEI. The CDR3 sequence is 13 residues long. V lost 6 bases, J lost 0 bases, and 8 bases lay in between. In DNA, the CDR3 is TGTGCCAGCAGGGACGGTCCTAACTATGGCTACACCTTC. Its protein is CASRDGPNYGYTF. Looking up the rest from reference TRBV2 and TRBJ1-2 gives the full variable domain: EPEVTQTPSHQVTQMGQEVILRCVPISNHLYFYWYRQILGQKVEFLVSFYNNEISEKSEIFDDQFSVERPDGSNFTLKIRSTKLEDSAMYFCASRDGPNYGYTFGSGTRLTVV.

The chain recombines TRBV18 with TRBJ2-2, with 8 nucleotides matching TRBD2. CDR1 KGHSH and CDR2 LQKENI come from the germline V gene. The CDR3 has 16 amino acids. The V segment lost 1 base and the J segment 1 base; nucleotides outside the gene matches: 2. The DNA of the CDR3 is TGTGCCAGCTCACCACTGAGCGGGGGGAACACCGGGGAGCTGTTTTTT. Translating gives CASSPLSGGNTGELFF.

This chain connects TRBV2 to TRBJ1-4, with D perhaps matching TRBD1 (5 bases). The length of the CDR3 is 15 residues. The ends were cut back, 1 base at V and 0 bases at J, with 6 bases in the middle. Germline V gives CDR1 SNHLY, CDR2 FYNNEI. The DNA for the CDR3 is TGTGCCAGCAGTGAAGACAGGTCAACTAATGAAAAACTGTTTTTT. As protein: CASSEDRSTNEKLFF. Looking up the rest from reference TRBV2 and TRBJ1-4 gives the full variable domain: EPEVTQTPSHQVTQMGQEVILRCVPISNHLYFYWYRQILGQKVEFLVSFYNNEISEKSEIFDDQFSVERPDGSNFTLKIRSTKLEDSAMYFCASSEDRSTNEKLFFGSGTQLSVL.

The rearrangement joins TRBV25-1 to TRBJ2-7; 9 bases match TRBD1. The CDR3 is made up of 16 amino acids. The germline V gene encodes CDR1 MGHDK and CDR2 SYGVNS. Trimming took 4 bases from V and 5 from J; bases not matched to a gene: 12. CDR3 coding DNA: TGTGCCAGCAGTGGTCCGGGCCACAGGGGGCGAAACGAGCAGTACTTC. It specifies CASSGPGHRGRNEQYF.

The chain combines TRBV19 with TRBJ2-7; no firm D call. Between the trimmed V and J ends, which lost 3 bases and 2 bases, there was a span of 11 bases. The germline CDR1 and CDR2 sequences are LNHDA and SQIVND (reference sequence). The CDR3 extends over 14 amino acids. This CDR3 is CASSIEGLAYEQYF. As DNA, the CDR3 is TGTGCCAGTAGTATCGAAGGGCTAGCCTACGAGCAGTACTTC.

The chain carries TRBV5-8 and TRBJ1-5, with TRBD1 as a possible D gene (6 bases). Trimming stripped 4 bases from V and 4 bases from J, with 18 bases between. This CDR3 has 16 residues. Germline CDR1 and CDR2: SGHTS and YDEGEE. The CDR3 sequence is CASSQELWTENQPQHF. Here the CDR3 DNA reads TGTGCCAGCAGCCAGGAGTTATGGACAGAAAATCAGCCCCAGCATTTT. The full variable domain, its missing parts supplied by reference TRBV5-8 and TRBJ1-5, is EAGVTQSPTHLIKTRGQQATLRCSPISGHTSVYWYQQALGLGLQFLLWYDEGEERNRGNFPPRFSGRQFPNYSSELNVNALELEDSALYLCASSQELWTENQPQHFGDGTRLSIL.

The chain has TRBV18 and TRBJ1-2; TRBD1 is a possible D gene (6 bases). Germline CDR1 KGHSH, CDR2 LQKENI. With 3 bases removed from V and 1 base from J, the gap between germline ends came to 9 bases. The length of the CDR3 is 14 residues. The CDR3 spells CASSPGQNNYGYTF. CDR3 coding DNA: TGTGCCAGCTCACCGGGACAAAATAACTATGGCTACACCTTC.

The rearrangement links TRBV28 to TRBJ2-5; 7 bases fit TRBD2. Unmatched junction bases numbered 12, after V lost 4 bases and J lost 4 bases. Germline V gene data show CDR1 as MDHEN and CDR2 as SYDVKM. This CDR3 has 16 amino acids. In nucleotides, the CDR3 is TGTGCCAGCAGTTCACCCCACGGGGGAGGGCGAGAGACCCAGTACTTC. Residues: CASSSPHGGGRETQYF.

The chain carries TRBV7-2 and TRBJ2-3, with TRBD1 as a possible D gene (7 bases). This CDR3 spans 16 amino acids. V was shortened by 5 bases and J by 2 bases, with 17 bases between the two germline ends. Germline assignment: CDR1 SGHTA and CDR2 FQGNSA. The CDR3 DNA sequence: TGTGCCAGCAGCGCGGGACAGCCTTATTCCACAGATACGCAGTATTTT. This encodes CASSAGQPYSTDTQYF. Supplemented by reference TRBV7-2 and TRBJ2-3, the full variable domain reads GAGVSQSPSNKVTEKGKDVELRCDPISGHTALYWYRQSLGQGLEFLIYFQGNSAPDKSGLPSDRFSAERTGGSVSTLTIQRTQQEDSAVYLCASSAGQPYSTDTQYFGPGTRLTVL.

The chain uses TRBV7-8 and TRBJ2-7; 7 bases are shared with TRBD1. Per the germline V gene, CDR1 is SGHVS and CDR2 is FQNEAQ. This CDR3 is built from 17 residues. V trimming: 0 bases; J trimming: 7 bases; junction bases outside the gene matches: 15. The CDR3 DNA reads TGTGCCAGCAGCTTAGCAGATGTCCGGACAGGACCGTTAGAGCAGTACTTC. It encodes CASSLADVRTGPLEQYF. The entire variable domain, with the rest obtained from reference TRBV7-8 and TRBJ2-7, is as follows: GAGVSQSPRYKVAKRGQDVALRCDPISGHVSLFWYQQALGQGPEFLTYFQNEAQLDKSGLPSDRFFAERPEGSVSTLKIQRTQQEDSAVYLCASSLADVRTGPLEQYFGPGTRLTVT.

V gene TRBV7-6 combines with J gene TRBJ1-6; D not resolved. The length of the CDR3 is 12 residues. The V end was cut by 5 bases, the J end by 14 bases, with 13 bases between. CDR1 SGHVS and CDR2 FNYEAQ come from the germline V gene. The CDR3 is CASSVDNLTLHF. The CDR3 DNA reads TGTGCCAGCAGCGTCGACAATTTAACCCTCCACTTT.

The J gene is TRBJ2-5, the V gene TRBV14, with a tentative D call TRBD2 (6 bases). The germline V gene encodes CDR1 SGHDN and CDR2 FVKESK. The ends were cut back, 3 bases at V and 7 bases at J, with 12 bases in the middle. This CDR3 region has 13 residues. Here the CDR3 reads CASSHSVGGTQYF. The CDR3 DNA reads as TGTGCCAGCAGCCATTCGGTGGGAGGGACCCAGTACTTC.

The CDR3 is CASSFLAGGTQYF. In DNA form, the CDR3 reads TGTGCCAGCAGTTTCCTAGCGGGCGGGACCCAGTACTTC. This chain connects TRBV27 to TRBJ2-5; 8 bases fit TRBD2. CDR1 and CDR2 from the germline V gene are MNHEY and SMNVEV (reference sequence). The V segment lost 3 bases and the J segment 7 bases; nucleotides outside the gene matches: 4. This CDR3 is built from 13 residues.

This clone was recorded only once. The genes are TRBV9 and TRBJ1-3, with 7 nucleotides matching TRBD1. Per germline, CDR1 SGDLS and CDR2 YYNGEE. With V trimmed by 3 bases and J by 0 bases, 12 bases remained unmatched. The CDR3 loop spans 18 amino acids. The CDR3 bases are TGTGCCAGCAGCGCCGTAGGATCAGGGGGAACCTCTGGAAACACCATATATTTT. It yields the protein CASSAVGSGGTSGNTIYF.

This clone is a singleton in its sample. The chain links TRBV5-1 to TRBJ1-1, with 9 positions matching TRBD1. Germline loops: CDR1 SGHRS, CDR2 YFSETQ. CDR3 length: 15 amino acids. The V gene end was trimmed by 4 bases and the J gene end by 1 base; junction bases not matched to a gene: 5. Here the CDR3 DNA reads TGCGCCAGCAGCCCGGGACAGGGAACGAACACTGAAGCTTTCTTT. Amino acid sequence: CASSPGQGTNTEAFF.

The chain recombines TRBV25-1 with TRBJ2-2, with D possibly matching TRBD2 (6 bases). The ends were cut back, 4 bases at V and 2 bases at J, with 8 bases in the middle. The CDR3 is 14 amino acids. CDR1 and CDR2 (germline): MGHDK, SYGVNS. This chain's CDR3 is CASSVEGNTGELFF. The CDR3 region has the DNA TGTGCCAGCAGTGTGGAGGGAAACACCGGGGAGCTGTTTTTT.

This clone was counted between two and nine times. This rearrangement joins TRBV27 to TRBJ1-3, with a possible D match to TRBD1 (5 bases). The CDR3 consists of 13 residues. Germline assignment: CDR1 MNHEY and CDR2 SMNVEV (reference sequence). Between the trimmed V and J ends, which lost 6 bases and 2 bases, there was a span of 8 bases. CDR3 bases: TGTGCCAGCAGGGAGGGGACTGGAAACACCATATATTTT. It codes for CASREGTGNTIYF.

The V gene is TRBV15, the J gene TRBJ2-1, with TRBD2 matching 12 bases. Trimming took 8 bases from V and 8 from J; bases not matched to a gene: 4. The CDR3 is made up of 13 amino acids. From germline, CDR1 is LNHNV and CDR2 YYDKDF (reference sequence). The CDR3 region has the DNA TGTGCCACCTCTAGCGGGGGGGCCTATGAGCAGTTCTTC. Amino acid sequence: CATSSGGAYEQFF.

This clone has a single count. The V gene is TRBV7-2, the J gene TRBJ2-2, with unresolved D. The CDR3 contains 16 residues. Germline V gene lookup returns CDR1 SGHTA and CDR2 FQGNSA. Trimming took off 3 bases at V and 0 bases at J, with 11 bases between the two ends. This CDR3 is CASSFWQTTNTGELFF. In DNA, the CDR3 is TGTGCCAGCAGCTTTTGGCAAACTACGAACACCGGGGAGCTGTTTTTT.

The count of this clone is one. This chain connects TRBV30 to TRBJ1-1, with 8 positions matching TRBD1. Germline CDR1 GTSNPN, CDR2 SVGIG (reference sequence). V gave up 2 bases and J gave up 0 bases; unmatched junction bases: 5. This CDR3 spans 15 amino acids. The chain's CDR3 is CAWSRQGKMNTEAFF. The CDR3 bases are TGTGCCTGGAGTAGACAGGGGAAAATGAACACTGAAGCTTTCTTT. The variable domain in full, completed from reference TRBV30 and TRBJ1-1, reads SQTIHQWPATLVQPVGSPLSLECTVEGTSNPNLYWYRQAAGRGLQLLFYSVGIGQISSEVPQNLSASRPQDRQFILSSKKLLLSDSGFYLCAWSRQGKMNTEAFFGQGTRLTVV.

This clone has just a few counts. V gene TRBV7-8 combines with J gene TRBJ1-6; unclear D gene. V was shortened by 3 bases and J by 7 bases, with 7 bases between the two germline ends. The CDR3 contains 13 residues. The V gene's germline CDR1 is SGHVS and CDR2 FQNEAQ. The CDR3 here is CASSLGQNSPLHF. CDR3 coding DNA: TGTGCCAGCAGCTTGGGTCAGAATTCACCCCTCCACTTT.

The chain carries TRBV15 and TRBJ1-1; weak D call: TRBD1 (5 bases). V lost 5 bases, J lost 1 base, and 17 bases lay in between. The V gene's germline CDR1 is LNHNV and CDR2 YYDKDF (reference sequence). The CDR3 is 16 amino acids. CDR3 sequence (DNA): TGTGCCACCAGCGGGGCCGCCAGGGTCGGGAACACTGAAGCTTTCTTT. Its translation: CATSGAARVGNTEAFF.

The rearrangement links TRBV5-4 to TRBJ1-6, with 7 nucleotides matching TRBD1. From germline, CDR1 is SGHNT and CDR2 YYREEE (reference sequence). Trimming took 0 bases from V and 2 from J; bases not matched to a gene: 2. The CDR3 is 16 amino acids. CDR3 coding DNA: TGTGCCAGCAGCTTGGACAGGGGCACCTATAATTCACCCCTCCACTTT. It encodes CASSLDRGTYNSPLHF.

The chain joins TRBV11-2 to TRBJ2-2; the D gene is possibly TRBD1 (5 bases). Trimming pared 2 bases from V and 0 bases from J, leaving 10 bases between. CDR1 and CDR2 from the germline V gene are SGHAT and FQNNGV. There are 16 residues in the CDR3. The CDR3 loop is CASSLIWTPNTGELFF. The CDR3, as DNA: TGTGCCAGCAGCTTAATTTGGACACCGAACACCGGGGAGCTGTTTTTT.

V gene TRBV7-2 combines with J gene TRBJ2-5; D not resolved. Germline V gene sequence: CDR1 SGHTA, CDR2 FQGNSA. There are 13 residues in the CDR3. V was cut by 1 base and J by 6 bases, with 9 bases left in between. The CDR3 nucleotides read TGTGCCAGCAGCTTAGGGGGTTTGAAGACCCAGTACTTC. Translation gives CASSLGGLKTQYF.

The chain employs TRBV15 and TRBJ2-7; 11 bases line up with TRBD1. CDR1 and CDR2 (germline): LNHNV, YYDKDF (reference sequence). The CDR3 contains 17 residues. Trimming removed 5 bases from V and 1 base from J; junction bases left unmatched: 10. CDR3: CATSGSGQGGPSYEQYF. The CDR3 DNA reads TGTGCCACCAGCGGATCGGGACAGGGGGGACCTTCCTACGAGCAGTACTTC. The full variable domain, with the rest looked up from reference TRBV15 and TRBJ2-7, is DAMVIQNPRYQVTQFGKPVTLSCSQTLNHNVMYWYQQKSSQAPKLLFHYYDKDFNNEADTPDNFQSRRPNTSFCFLDIRSPGLGDTAMYLCATSGSGQGGPSYEQYFGPGTRLTVT.

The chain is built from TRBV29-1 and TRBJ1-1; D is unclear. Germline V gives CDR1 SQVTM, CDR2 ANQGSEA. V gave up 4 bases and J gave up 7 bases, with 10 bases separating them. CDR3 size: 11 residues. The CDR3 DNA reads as TGCAGCGTTGCGAACCTGCGTGAAGCTTTCTTT. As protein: CSVANLREAFF.

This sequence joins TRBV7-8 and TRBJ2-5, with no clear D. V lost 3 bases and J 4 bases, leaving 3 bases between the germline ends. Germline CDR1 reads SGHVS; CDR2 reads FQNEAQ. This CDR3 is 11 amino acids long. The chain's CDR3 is CASSFSETQYF. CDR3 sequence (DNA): TGTGCCAGCAGCTTTTCAGAGACCCAGTACTTC. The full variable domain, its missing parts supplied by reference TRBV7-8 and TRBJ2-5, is GAGVSQSPRYKVAKRGQDVALRCDPISGHVSLFWYQQALGQGPEFLTYFQNEAQLDKSGLPSDRFFAERPEGSVSTLKIQRTQQEDSAVYLCASSFSETQYFGPGTRLLVL.

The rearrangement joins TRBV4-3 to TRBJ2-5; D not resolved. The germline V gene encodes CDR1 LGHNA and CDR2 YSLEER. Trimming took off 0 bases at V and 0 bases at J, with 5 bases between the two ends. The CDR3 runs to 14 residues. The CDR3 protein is CASSQDTNQETQYF. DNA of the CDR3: TGCGCCAGCAGCCAAGACACTAACCAAGAGACCCAGTACTTC.